The 3 T cell receptor beta chains given below trace back to one sample, sequenced in a study of cytomegalovirus exposure and HLA in healthy donors. Primers for the PCR totalled 60 Vbeta and 13 Jbeta. The protocol was immunoSEQ multiplex PCR, while the TCRdb copy is restricted to in-frame clones and leaves out a portion. The table shows some 100,000 clones, with 65% to 80% occurring only once. The sequenced sample consisted of PBMCs. These receptors originate from a woman in her 50s in good health and CMV-seropositive.

V is TRBV15 and J is TRBJ1-4, with a tentative D call TRBD1 (5 bases). Germline lookup yields CDR1 LNHNV and CDR2 YYDKDF (reference sequence). The CDR3 loop spans 14 amino acids. V was trimmed by 1 base and J by 8 bases, leaving 11 bases between them. In DNA, the CDR3 is TGTGCCACCAGCAGAGTGGGGGGGGTGGAAAAACTGTTTTTT. It codes for CATSRVGGVEKLFF.

The chain employs TRBV4-1 and TRBJ2-7; D perhaps matches TRBD1 (5 bases). Germline loops: CDR1 MGHRA, CDR2 YSYEKL. Trimming left V 2 bases short and J 3 bases short, with 11 bases between. The CDR3 runs 14 residues. The CDR3 nucleotides read TGCGCCAGCAGCCAAACCCCGACAGTCTACGAGCAGTACTTC. Its translation is CASSQTPTVYEQYF.

This chain joins TRBV5-1 and TRBJ2-5; no definite D call. Trimming removed 3 bases from V and 1 base from J, with 13 bases in between. This CDR3 contains 15 residues. Germline assignment: CDR1 SGHRS and CDR2 YFSETQ. As DNA, the CDR3 is TGCGCCAGCAGCTCCCGGATACTATCCCAAGAGACCCAGTACTTC. It encodes CASSSRILSQETQYF.